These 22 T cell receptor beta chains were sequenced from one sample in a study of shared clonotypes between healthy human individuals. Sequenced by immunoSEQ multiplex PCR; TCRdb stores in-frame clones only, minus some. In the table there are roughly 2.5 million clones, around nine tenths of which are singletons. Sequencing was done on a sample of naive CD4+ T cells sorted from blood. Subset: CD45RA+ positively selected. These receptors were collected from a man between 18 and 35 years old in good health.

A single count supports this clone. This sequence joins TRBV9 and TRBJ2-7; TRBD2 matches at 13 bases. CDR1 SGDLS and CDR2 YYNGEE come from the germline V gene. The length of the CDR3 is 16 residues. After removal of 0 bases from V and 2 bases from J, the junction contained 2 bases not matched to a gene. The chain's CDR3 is CASSVELAGGAYEQYF. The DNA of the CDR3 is TGTGCCAGCAGCGTAGAACTAGCGGGAGGGGCCTACGAGCAGTACTTC. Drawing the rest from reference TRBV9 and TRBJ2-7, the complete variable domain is DSGVTQTPKHLITATGQRVTLRCSPRSGDLSVYWYQQSLDQGLQFLIQYYNGEERAKGNILERFSAQQFPDLHSELNLSSLELGDSALYFCASSVELAGGAYEQYFGPGTRLTVT.

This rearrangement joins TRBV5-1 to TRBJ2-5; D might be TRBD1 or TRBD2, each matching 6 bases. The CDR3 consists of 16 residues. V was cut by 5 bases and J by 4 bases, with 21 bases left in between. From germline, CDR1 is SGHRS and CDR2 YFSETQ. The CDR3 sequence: CASRAGAGEALETQYF. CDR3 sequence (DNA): TGCGCCAGCAGGGCTGGGGCAGGGGAGGCCCTAGAGACCCAGTACTTC.

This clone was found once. The CDR3: CASSLEGLGKLFF. In nucleotides, the CDR3 is TGTGCCAGCAGCTTGGAAGGGTTGGGTAAACTGTTTTTT. J is TRBJ1-4 and V is TRBV5-5; the D is unclear. V was clipped by 0 bases and J by 11 bases, with 11 bases between them. The germline V gene has CDR1 SGHKS and CDR2 YYEKEE (reference sequence). This CDR3 contains 13 residues.

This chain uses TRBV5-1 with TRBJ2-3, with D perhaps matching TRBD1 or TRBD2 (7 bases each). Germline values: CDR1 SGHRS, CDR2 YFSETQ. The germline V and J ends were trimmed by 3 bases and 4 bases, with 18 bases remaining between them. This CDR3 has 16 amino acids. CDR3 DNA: TGCGCCAGCAGCTCCCAGGGGGGAGGGACAGCAGATACGCAGTATTTT. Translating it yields CASSSQGGGTADTQYF.

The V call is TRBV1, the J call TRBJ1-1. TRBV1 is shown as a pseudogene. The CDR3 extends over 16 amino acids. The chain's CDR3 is CTSSPGRGAVFTEAFF. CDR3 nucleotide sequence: TGCACCAGCAGTCCAGGGAGGGGGGCCGTTTTTACTGAAGCTTTCTTT.

In nucleotides, the CDR3 is TGTGCCAGCAGCTTGCCCTTGGTGCAGGGGGCCTACGAGCAGTACTTC. It specifies CASSLPLVQGAYEQYF. The chain couples TRBV5-6 to TRBJ2-7, with TRBD1 matching over 7 bases. V shed 1 base, J shed 2 bases, and the junction held 9 bases outside the gene matches. Germline V gene sequence: CDR1 SGHDT, CDR2 YYEEEE. This CDR3 is 16 amino acids long.

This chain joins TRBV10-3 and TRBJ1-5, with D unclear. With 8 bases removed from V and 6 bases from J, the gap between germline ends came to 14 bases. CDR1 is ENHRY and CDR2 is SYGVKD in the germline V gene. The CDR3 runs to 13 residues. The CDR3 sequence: CAIQSDEGQPQHF. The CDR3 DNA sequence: TGTGCCATCCAGTCAGATGAGGGTCAGCCCCAGCATTTT.

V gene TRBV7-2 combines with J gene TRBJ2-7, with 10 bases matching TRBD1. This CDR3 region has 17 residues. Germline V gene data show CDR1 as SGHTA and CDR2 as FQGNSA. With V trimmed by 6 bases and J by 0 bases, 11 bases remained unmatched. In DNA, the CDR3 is TGTGCCAGCAGAGCCGGGACAGGGGTCTTACACTCCTACGAGCAGTACTTC. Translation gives CASRAGTGVLHSYEQYF.

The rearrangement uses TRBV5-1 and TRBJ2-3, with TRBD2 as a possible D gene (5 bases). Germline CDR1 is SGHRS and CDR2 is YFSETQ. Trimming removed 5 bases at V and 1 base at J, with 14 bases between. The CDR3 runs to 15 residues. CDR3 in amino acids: CASRPTPGGTDTQYF. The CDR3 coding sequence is TGCGCCAGCAGGCCAACCCCCGGGGGCACAGATACGCAGTATTTT.

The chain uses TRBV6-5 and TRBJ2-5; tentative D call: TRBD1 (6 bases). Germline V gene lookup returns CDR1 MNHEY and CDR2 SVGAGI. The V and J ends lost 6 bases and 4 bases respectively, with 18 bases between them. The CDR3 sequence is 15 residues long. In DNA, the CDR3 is TGTGCCAGCAGGGGGCGCGGGCAGGGGACAGAGACCCAGTACTTC. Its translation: CASRGRGQGTETQYF.

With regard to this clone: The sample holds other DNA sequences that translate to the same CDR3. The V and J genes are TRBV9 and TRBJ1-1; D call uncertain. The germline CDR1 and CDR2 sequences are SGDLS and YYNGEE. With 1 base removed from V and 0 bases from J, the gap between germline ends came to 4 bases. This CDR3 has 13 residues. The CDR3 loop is CASSVRMNTEAFF. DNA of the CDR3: TGTGCCAGCAGCGTAAGGATGAACACTGAAGCTTTCTTT.

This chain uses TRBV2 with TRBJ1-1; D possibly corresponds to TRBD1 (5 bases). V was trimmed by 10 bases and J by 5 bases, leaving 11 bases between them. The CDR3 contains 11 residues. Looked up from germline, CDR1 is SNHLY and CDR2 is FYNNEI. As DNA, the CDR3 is TGTGCCACCAGGGAAGTTACTGAAGCTTTCTTT. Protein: CATREVTEAFF.

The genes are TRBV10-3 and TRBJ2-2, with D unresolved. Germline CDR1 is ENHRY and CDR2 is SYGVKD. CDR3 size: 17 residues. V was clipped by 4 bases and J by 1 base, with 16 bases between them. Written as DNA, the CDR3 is TGTGCCATCAGTGGAGGATTAGGGCAGGTGAACACCGGGGAGCTGTTTTTT. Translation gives CAISGGLGQVNTGELFF.

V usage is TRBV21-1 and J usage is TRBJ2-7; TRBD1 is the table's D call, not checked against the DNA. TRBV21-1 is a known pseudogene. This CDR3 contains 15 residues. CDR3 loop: CASSKNWNRAYEQYF. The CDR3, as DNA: TGTGCCAGCAGCAAAAATTGGAACAGAGCCTACGAGCAGTACTTC.

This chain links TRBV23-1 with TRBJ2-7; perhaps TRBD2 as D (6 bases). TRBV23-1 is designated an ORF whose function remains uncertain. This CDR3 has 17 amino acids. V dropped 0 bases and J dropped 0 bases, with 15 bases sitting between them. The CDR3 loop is CASSQSAGGMSSYEQYF. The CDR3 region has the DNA TGCGCCAGCAGTCAATCGGCCGGAGGGATGAGCTCCTACGAGCAGTACTTC.

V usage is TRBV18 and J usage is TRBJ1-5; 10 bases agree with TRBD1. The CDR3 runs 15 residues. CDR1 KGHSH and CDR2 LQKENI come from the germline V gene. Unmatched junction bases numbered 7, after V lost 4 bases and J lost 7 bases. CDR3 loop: CASSLIGQGGQPQHF. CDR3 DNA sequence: TGTGCCAGCTCACTTATAGGACAGGGGGGCCAGCCCCAGCATTTT. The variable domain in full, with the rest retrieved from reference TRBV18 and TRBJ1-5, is NAGVMQNPRHLVRRRGQEARLRCSPMKGHSHVYWYRQLPEEGLKFMVYLQKENIIDESGMPKERFSAEFPKEGPSILRIQQVVRGDSAAYFCASSLIGQGGQPQHFGDGTRLSIL.

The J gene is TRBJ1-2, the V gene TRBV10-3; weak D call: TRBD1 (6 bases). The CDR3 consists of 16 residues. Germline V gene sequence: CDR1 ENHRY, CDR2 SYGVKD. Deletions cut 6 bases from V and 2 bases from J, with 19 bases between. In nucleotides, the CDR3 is TGTGCCATCAGCGAACTACAGGGAGGTGCGAACTATGGCTACACCTTC. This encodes CAISELQGGANYGYTF.

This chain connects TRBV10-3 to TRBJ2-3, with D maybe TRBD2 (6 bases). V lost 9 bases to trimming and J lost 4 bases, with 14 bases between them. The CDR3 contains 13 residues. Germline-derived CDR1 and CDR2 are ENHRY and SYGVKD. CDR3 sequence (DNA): TGTGCCATTGGTGATAGCGGAGCAGATACGCAGTATTTT. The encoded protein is CAIGDSGADTQYF.

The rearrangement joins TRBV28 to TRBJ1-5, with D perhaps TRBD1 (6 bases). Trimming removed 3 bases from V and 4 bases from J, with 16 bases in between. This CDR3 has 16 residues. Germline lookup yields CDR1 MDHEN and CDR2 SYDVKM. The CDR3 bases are TGTGCCAGCAGTTTCCATGCCGGGACACAAAATCAGCCCCAGCATTTT. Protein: CASSFHAGTQNQPQHF.

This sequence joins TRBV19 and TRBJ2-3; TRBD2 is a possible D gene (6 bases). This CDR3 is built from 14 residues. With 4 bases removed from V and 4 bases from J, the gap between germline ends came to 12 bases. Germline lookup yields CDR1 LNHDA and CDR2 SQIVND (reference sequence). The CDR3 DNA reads TGTGCCAGTAGTAGGGGGGAGAGAGCAGATACGCAGTATTTT. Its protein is CASSRGERADTQYF.

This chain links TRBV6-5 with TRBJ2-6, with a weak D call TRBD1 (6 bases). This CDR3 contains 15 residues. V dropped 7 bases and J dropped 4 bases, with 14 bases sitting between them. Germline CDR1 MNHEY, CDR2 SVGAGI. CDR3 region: CASKAQGTGANVLTF. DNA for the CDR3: TGTGCCAGCAAAGCACAGGGTACAGGGGCCAACGTCCTGACTTTC.

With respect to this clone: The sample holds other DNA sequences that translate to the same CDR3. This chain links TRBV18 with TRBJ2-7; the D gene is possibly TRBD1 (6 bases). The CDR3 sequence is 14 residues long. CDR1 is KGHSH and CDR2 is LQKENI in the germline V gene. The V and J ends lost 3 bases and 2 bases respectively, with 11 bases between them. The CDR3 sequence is CASSPGQVPYEQYF. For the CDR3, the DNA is TGTGCCAGCTCACCGGGACAAGTTCCCTACGAGCAGTACTTC.